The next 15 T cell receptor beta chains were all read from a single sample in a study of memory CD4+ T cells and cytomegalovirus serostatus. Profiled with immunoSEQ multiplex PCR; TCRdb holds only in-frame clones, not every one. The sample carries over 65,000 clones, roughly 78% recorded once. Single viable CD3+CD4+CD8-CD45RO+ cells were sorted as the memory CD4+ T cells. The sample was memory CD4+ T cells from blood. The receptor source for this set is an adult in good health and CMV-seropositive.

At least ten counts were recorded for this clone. The CDR3 coding sequence is TGTGCCAGTAGTATAGACTTTTCGGCGCAGTATTTT. It specifies CASSIDFSAQYF. The chain has TRBV19 and TRBJ2-3; D is unresolved. Trimming shortened V by 0 bases and J by 10 bases, and 8 bases separated the two germline ends. CDR3 length: 12 residues. Germline CDR1 reads LNHDA; CDR2 reads SQIVND (reference sequence).

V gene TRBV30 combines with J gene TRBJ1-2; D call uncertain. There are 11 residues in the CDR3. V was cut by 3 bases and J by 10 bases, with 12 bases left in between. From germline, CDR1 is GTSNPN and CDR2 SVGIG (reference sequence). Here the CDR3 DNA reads TGTGCCTGGAGGGACGGACCCTACTACACCTTC. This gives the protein CAWRDGPYYTF.

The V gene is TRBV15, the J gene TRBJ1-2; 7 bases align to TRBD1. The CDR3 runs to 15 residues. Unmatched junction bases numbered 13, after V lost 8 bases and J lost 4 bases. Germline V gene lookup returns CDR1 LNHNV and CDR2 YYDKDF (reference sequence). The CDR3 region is CATAQNLDRAYGYTF. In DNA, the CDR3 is TGTGCCACCGCCCAAAACTTAGACAGGGCCTATGGCTACACCTTC. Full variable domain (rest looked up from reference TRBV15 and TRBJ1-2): DAMVIQNPRYQVTQFGKPVTLSCSQTLNHNVMYWYQQKSSQAPKLLFHYYDKDFNNEADTPDNFQSRRPNTSFCFLDIRSPGLGDTAMYLCATAQNLDRAYGYTFGSGTRLTVV.

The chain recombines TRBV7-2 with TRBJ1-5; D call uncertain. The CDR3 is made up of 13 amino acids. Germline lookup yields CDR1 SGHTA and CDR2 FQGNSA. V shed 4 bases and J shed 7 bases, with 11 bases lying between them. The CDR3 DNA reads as TGTGCCAGCAGCTCGGAGAAGCACCAGCCCCAGCATTTT. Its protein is CASSSEKHQPQHF. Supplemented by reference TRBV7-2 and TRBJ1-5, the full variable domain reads GAGVSQSPSNKVTEKGKDVELRCDPISGHTALYWYRQSLGQGLEFLIYFQGNSAPDKSGLPSDRFSAERTGGSVSTLTIQRTQQEDSAVYLCASSSEKHQPQHFGDGTRLSIL.

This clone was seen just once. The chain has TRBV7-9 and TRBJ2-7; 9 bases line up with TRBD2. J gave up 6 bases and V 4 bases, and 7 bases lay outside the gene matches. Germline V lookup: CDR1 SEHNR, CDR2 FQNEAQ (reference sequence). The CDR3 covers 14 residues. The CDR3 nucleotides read TGTGCCAGCAGCTACGCGGGGGGGGGAGGCGAGCAGTACGTC. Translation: CASSYAGGGGEQYV.

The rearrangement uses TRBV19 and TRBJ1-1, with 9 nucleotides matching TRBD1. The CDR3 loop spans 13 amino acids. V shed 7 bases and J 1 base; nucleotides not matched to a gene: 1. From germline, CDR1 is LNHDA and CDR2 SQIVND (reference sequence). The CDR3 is CASTDRGNTEAFF. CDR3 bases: TGTGCCAGTACGGACAGGGGGAACACTGAAGCTTTCTTT.

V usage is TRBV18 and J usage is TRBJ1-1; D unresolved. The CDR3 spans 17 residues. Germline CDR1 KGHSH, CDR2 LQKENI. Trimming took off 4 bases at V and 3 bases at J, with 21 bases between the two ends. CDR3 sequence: CASSQPKARHGDTEAFF. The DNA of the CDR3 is TGTGCCAGCTCACAACCAAAGGCGCGACACGGGGACACTGAAGCTTTCTTT. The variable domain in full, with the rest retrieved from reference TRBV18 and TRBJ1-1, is NAGVMQNPRHLVRRRGQEARLRCSPMKGHSHVYWYRQLPEEGLKFMVYLQKENIIDESGMPKERFSAEFPKEGPSILRIQQVVRGDSAAYFCASSQPKARHGDTEAFFGQGTRLTVV.

The CDR3 reads CSVEGQTGGATDTQYF. The CDR3 DNA sequence: TGCAGCGTTGAAGGCCAAACAGGGGGCGCGACAGATACGCAGTATTTT. This chain uses TRBV29-1 with TRBJ2-3; 9 bases are a match to TRBD1. Germline V gene lookup returns CDR1 SQVTM and CDR2 ANQGSEA. The CDR3 has 16 residues. The V gene end was trimmed by 1 base and the J gene end by 3 bases; junction bases not matched to a gene: 8.

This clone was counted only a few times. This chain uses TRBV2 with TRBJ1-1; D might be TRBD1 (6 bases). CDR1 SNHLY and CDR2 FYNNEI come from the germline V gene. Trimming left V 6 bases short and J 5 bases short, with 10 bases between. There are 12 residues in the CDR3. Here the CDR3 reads CASRDRQTEAFF. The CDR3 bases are TGTGCCAGCAGGGACAGACAAACTGAAGCTTTCTTT.

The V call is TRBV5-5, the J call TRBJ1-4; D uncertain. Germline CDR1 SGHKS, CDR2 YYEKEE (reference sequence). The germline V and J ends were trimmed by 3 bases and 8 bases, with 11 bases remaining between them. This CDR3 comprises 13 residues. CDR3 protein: CASSSYMGEKLFF. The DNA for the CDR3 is TGTGCCAGCAGCTCCTATATGGGCGAAAAACTGTTTTTT. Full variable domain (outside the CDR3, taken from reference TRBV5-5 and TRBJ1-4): DAGVTQSPTHLIKTRGQQVTLRCSPISGHKSVSWYQQVLGQGPQFIFQYYEKEERGRGNFPDRFSARQFPNYSSELNVNALLLGDSALYLCASSSYMGEKLFFGSGTQLSVL.

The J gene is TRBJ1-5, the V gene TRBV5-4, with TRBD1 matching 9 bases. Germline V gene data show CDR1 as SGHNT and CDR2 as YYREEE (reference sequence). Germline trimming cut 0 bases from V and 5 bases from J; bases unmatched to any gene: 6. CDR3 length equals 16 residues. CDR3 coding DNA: TGTGCCAGCAGCTTGGAAGGGGACAGGGTCGATCAGCCCCAGCATTTT. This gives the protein CASSLEGDRVDQPQHF.

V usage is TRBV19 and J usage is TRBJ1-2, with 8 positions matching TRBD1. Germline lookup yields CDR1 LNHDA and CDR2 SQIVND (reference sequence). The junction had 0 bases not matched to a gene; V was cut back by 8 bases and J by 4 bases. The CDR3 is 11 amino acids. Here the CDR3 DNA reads TGTGCCAGTGGACAGGGCTATGGCTACACCTTC. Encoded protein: CASGQGYGYTF.

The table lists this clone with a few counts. The CDR3 here is CASSIRRGLRGGEAFF. DNA for the CDR3: TGTGCCAGTAGTATCCGACGTGGGCTAAGGGGAGGTGAAGCTTTCTTT. The J gene is TRBJ1-1, the V gene TRBV19; TRBD1 is a possible D gene (5 bases). CDR3 length equals 16 residues. Looked up from germline, CDR1 is LNHDA and CDR2 is SQIVND (reference sequence). V shed 3 bases and J shed 7 bases, with 21 bases lying between them.

CDR3 sequence reads: CASSLGWRLVESGELFF. CDR3 DNA: TGTGCCAGCAGCCTGGGGTGGAGACTAGTGGAGTCCGGGGAGCTGTTTTTT. The chain employs TRBV5-8 and TRBJ2-2, with a weak D call TRBD2 (6 bases). CDR3 size: 17 residues. Germline values: CDR1 SGHTS, CDR2 YDEGEE. The V end was cut by 4 bases, the J end by 6 bases, with 22 bases between.

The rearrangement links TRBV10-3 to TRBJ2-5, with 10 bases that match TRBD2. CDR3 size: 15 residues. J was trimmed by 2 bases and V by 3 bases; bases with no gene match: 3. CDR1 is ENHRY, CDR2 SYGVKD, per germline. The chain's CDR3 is CAISDSGGVQETQYF. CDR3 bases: TGTGCCATCAGTGACAGCGGGGGGGTGCAAGAGACCCAGTACTTC.